This T cell receptor beta chain was identified during a study of blood T cell repertoires in COVID-19 (dated by TCRdb to 2018 to 2021). Turning to the overall study: Collaborator samples came from the United States, Italy and Spain and covered acute and convalescent phases of COVID-19. Where HLA class I and class II types were available, the types were taken from metadata supplied by the sample provider, not from assay-based typing. Subjects who had been exposed to COVID-19, were actively infected with it, or had recovered from it provided the deeply sampled blood TCRbeta repertoires that made up the dataset. The material from the prospective study consisted of cDNA or gDNA derived from T cells, B-cell-depleted T cells, or PBMCs. Samples came from the ongoing ImmuneRACE study (first 160 participants) plus 1,254 subjects from 6 global collaborators. A freely available public database, intended as a resource for researchers studying the immune response to SARS-CoV-2, is where the repertoires were released. The sample metadata nearly always contained a de-identified subject ID, COVID-19 status, age in years and sex.

CDR1 and CDR2, per the germline V gene, are MNHEY and SVGEGT. Relative to germline, V is missing 2 bases and J is missing 3 bases, with 16 bases of the junction outside any gene match. The CDR3 sequence holds 19 residues, the cysteine and phenylalanine included. Of the read, only the CDR3 DNA is kept; its 57 bases are in frame from base 1. TCRbeta CDR3 regions were amplified from genomic DNA by means of the immunoSEQ Assay, a bias-controlled multiplex PCR. In the original analysis: Within the assay, amplification of reference gene primers was used to estimate how many nucleated cells each sample contained. To quantify the absolute abundance of each unique TCRbeta CDR3 rearrangement, sequence reads were collapsed and filtered. Productive Simpson clonality was computed per sample as the square root of Simpson's diversity index over productive rearrangements. Not all clones reach the TCRdb copy of this immuneACCESS table, which keeps in-frame sequences only. Checked studies attribute under half of the gap to unresolved V genes and leave the rest unexplained. The DNA was the basis for D and trimming; V, J and clone size are from that table. The sample data list tens of thousands of clones, and about 80% of these were observed just once. The top ten clonotypes cover 4.5% to 5.5% of the sample.

The study at large found these results: Clinical and demographic metadata were provided uncurated, with the amount varying by source and participant.

The collaborating institutions used their own protocols to collect whole blood in K2EDTA tubes. For TCRbeta analysis, collaborators shipped samples as frozen whole blood, isolated PBMCs, or DNA extracted from either of those sample types. With regard to this clone: The antigen it recognizes is unknown. Base qualities are not provided; no much larger clone lies one nucleotide away.

Source material: peripheral blood. This TCR derives from a woman in her seventies with acute or convalescent COVID-19. This sequence uses TRBV6-2 or TRBV6-3 and TRBJ2-5, and 9 bases in between align with TRBD2. The DNA reads TGTGCCAGCAGTTACGGTCGAGGCTGGGCGGGGGGGCCCAAAGAGACCCAGTACTTC. It translates to CASSYGRGWAGGPKETQYF.